This T cell receptor (beta chain) was sequenced for a study of OX40 agonist ivuxolimab in advanced cancers. Sequencing was performed with immunoSEQ multiplex PCR; in TCRdb, only in-frame clones are kept and a portion is missing. The table shows tens of thousands of clones, with 81% occurring only once. To note about this clone: Antigen unknown.

Looked up from germline, CDR1 is LNHDA and CDR2 is SQIVND (reference sequence). V dropped 4 bases and J dropped 4 bases, with 17 bases sitting between them. The length of the CDR3 is 16 residues. General study findings and limits: The antigens recognized by the expanded peripheral T cells, that is their antigen specificity, were not determined.

The sequence was obtained from an adult with an advanced solid tumor such as melanoma, head and neck, liver or kidney cancer. This chain uses TRBV19 with TRBJ1-5; possibly TRBD1 for D (6 bases). Material: CD4+ or CD8+ T cells sorted from blood, obtained in a trial of the OX40 agonist ivuxolimab. The CDR3 DNA reads as TGTGCCAGTAGTAAAGAGGGACATTCGGGAAATCAGCCCCAGCATTTT. This gives the protein CASSKEGHSGNQPQHF. The variable domain in full, with the rest retrieved from reference TRBV19 and TRBJ1-5, is DGGITQSPKYLFRKEGQNVTLSCEQNLNHDAMYWYRQDPGQGLRLIYYSQIVNDFQKGDIAEGYSVSREKKESFPLTVTSAQKNPTAFYLCASSKEGHSGNQPQHFGDGTRLSIL.